The clone carrying this T cell receptor (beta chain) was seen a handful of times. The source of the sample is a study of T-cell reconstitution after alpha-beta-depleted transplantation in children. The V end lost 5 bases, the J end lost 3 bases, and 16 bases lay between the germline ends. The germline V gene has CDR1 SGHTA and CDR2 FQGNSA. The CDR3 consists of 16 residues. Unique molecular identifiers were used in preparing the TCRbeta library. One entry per CDR3 protein results from TCRdb running MiXCR on the PCR reads. This table holds just under 250,000 distinct CDR3 sequences, roughly 26% found once.

The rearrangement links TRBV7-2 to TRBJ2-2; D gene uncertain. The receptor's source is a girl aged 2 to 10 with Fanconi anemia, due to receive a stem cell transplant. The source material was PBMCs, sampled before TCRalphabeta/CD19-depleted stem cell transplant. The CDR3 spells CASSPTRADHTGELFF. CDR3 sequence (DNA): TGTGCCAGCAGCCCAACTCGGGCAGACCACACCGGGGAGCTGTTTTTT.